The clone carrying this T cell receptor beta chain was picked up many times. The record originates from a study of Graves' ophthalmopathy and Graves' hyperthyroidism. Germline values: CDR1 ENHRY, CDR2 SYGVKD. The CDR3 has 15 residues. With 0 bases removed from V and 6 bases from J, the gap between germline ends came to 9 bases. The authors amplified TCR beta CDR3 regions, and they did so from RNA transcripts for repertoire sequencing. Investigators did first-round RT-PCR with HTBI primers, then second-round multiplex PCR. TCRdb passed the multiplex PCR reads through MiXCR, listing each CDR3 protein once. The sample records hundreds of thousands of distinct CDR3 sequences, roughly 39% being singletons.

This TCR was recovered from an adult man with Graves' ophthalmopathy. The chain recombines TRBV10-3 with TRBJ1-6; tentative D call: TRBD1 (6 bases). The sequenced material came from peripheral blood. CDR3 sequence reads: CAISESGRGNSPLHF. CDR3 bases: TGTGCCATCAGTGAGTCCGGCAGGGGTAATTCACCCCTCCACTTT.